The entry that follows covers one T cell receptor (beta chain) sequence. This sample was taken from a study of blood T cell repertoires in COVID-19. Study context: Donors in the United States, Italy and Spain gave samples during acute or convalescent COVID-19. T cells, B-cell-depleted T cells, or PBMCs provided the cDNA or gDNA that served as material.

The CDR3 has 14 amino acids. Trimming left V 10 bases short and J 6 bases short, with 18 bases between. Germline CDR1 reads SGHTA; CDR2 reads FQGNSA. In the study's own analysis: Nucleated cell number was recorded as an estimate derived from reference gene primer amplification. Sequencing used immunoSEQ multiplex PCR; TCRdb keeps in-frame clones, though not all of them. V and J calls and clone size are given by that table; D and trimming were obtained from the DNA. The sample consists of 80,000 to 95,000 clones, approximately 90% of them appearing once. The rearrangement joins TRBV7-2 to TRBJ1-4; perhaps TRBD1 as D (6 bases). The sequencing input was peripheral blood. The sequence was collected from a woman in her forties or fifties with active or convalescent COVID-19. The CDR3 spells CATRPGGGDEKLFF. DNA of the CDR3: TGTGCCACCCGGCCCGGGGGGGGCGATGAAAAACTGTTTTTT.